This section outlines one TCR beta chain sequence together with its context. Its cognate antigen is unknown. Sequenced by immunoSEQ multiplex PCR; TCRdb stores in-frame clones only, minus some. The sample lists more than 100,000 clones; roughly 91% were seen once. These data are taken from a study of T cell responses to AZD1222 COVID-19 vaccine. The CDR3 is 14 amino acids. Germline V gene lookup returns CDR1 MNHEY and CDR2 SVGAGI. The V and J ends lost 0 bases and 3 bases respectively, with 9 bases between them. General study points: Clonal diversity was possibly underestimated, and white British individuals and females predominated among donors. Baseline seropositivity characterized only a handful of AZD1222 recipients. Spike-wide coverage was observed for vaccine-associated CD4 TCRs, with dominant responses at 160-218 and 743-854.

This clonotype originated in an adult in good health. Sequenced material: peripheral blood, taken on day 0 of AZD1222 vaccination. The genes are TRBV6-5 and TRBJ2-7; D remains ambiguous. CDR3: CASSYSSSYYEQYF. DNA for the CDR3: TGTGCCAGCAGTTACTCGAGCAGTTACTACGAGCAGTACTTC.